The 14 T cell receptor beta chains presented below share a single source sample, sequenced in a study of T-cell reconstitution after alpha-beta-depleted transplantation in children. As it was prepared, the TCRbeta library received unique molecular identifiers. TCRdb independently ran MiXCR on the PCR reads; one entry per CDR3 protein. The data hold approximately 350,000 distinct CDR3 sequences, with 10% to 15% observed a single time. The starting material was PBMCs, obtained from the stem cell graft. The receptors stem from a human donor who donated a stem cell graft to a child with Fanconi anemia.

This clonotype occurred a few times. The rearrangement links TRBV7-3 to TRBJ1-2, with TRBD1 matching over 10 bases. Germline V CDR1 and CDR2: SGHTA, FQGTGA. J gave up 7 bases and V 5 bases, and 7 bases lay outside the gene matches. The CDR3 is 14 amino acids. This CDR3 reads CASSPSGDRGGYTF. The CDR3 region has the DNA TGTGCCAGCAGCCCCAGCGGGGACAGGGGTGGCTACACCTTC.

In its sample, this clonotype was seen a few times. The chain combines TRBV14 with TRBJ2-1; 9 bases match TRBD1. J was trimmed by 7 bases and V by 3 bases; bases with no gene match: 7. This CDR3 contains 15 residues. Germline CDR1 reads SGHDN; CDR2 reads FVKESK. The CDR3 protein is CASSQSGTGSNEQFF. The CDR3 DNA is TGTGCCAGCAGCCAGTCCGGGACAGGGAGTAATGAGCAGTTCTTC.

This clonotype was found a few times. The V and J genes are TRBV27 and TRBJ2-2; D is undetermined. Germline CDR1 and CDR2: MNHEY and SMNVEV (reference sequence). The CDR3 consists of 13 residues. V lost 5 bases and J 7 bases, leaving 11 bases between the germline ends. The CDR3 sequence is CASSPGHNGELFF. CDR3 nucleotide sequence: TGTGCCAGCAGTCCAGGCCATAACGGGGAGCTGTTTTTT.

Many counts were recorded for this clonotype. Here the CDR3 reads CSAQGANVLTF. The DNA for the CDR3 is TGCAGTGCTCAAGGGGCCAACGTCCTGACTTTC. The V call is TRBV20-1, the J call TRBJ2-6; no definite D call. The V and J ends lost 5 bases and 4 bases respectively, with 3 bases between them. There are 11 residues in the CDR3. Germline V gene sequence: CDR1 DFQATT, CDR2 SNEGSKA (reference sequence).

This sequence joins TRBV7-8 and TRBJ1-5, with TRBD1 identical over 7 bases. With V trimmed by 4 bases and J by 6 bases, 12 bases remained unmatched. Germline CDR1 is SGHVS and CDR2 is FQNEAQ. The CDR3 spans 16 residues. CDR3 in DNA: TGTGCCAGCAGCTGGGAAGGGACAGCTCTGAGTCAGCCCCAGCATTTT. This gives the protein CASSWEGTALSQPQHF.

This clonotype was recorded once. The genes are TRBV7-2 and TRBJ2-7; perhaps D is TRBD1 or TRBD2 (5 bases each). Germline CDR1 and CDR2: SGHTA and FQGNSA. The CDR3 sequence is 15 residues long. V was trimmed by 0 bases and J by 1 base, leaving 10 bases between them. Written as DNA, the CDR3 is TGTGCCAGCAGCTTAGCGGGGGACCCTTCCTACGAGCAGTACTTC. Translation: CASSLAGDPSYEQYF.

Many counts were recorded for this clonotype. This chain joins TRBV5-1 and TRBJ2-2; D not certain. This CDR3 spans 16 amino acids. Trimming pared 0 bases from V and 0 bases from J, leaving 9 bases between. Germline V gives CDR1 SGHRS, CDR2 YFSETQ. CDR3 DNA: TGCGCCAGCAGCTTGGCCGTAGGAGCGAACACCGGGGAGCTGTTTTTT. It encodes CASSLAVGANTGELFF.

V gene TRBV27 combines with J gene TRBJ2-2; 8 bases agree with TRBD2. CDR3 length: 16 residues. Germline values: CDR1 MNHEY, CDR2 SMNVEV (reference sequence). With 3 bases clipped from V and 4 bases from J, the junction kept 7 bases outside the gene matches. This chain's CDR3 is CASSFRGLGTTGELFF. DNA for the CDR3: TGTGCCAGCAGTTTTCGGGGACTAGGGACCACCGGGGAGCTGTTTTTT.

This clonotype was detected only a few times. This chain links TRBV29-1 with TRBJ1-2; maybe TRBD1 (6 bases). This CDR3 has 12 amino acids. Germline V gene lookup returns CDR1 SQVTM and CDR2 ANQGSEA. V was clipped by 6 bases and J by 7 bases, with 15 bases between them. CDR3 nucleotide sequence: TGCAGCGTCGCGAACAGGGTGCGTGGCTACACCTTC. It encodes CSVANRVRGYTF.

This clonotype was seen repeatedly, ten times or more. This chain's CDR3 is CASSYSQGTGELFF. Here the CDR3 DNA reads TGTGCCAGCAGTTACTCTCAAGGGACCGGGGAGCTGTTTTTT. This chain links TRBV6-5 with TRBJ2-2; D unresolved. The V gene's germline CDR1 is MNHEY and CDR2 SVGAGI. Trimming pared 0 bases from V and 5 bases from J, leaving 7 bases between. The CDR3 has 14 residues.

In this sample, this clonotype turned up many times. The chain has TRBV15 and TRBJ2-7; D gene unclear. Per the germline V gene, CDR1 is LNHNV and CDR2 is YYDKDF (reference sequence). Trimming shortened V by 0 bases and J by 4 bases, and 4 bases separated the two germline ends. The CDR3 sequence is 12 residues long. CDR3 bases: TGTGCCACCAGCAGAGAGGGTTACGAGCAGTACTTC. Its protein product is CATSREGYEQYF.

The chain combines TRBV5-1 with TRBJ1-1; the match to TRBD1 covers 10 bases. The CDR3 length is 14 residues. Germline loops: CDR1 SGHRS, CDR2 YFSETQ. Trimming took 4 bases from V and 6 from J; bases not matched to a gene: 6. CDR3 sequence reads: CASSLGTGDSEAFF. CDR3 DNA: TGCGCCAGCAGCCTAGGGACAGGGGATTCTGAAGCTTTCTTT.

This clonotype was counted only a few times. V gene TRBV2 combines with J gene TRBJ2-7; D call uncertain. The V and J ends lost 1 base and 3 bases respectively, with 7 bases between them. Looked up from germline, CDR1 is SNHLY and CDR2 is FYNNEI. The CDR3 totals 13 residues. CDR3 bases: TGTGCCAGCAGTGAAGGACTGTACTACGAGCAGTACTTC. It codes for CASSEGLYYEQYF.

This clonotype was counted a few times. The rearrangement joins TRBV6-1 to TRBJ1-1; D call uncertain. The CDR3 extends over 14 amino acids. Germline V CDR1 and CDR2: MNHNS, SASEGT. Trimming took 5 bases from V and 3 from J, leaving 13 bases between them. The CDR3 bases are TGTGCCAGCAGTATCAGGCGGTTTGACACTGAAGCTTTCTTT. Residues: CASSIRRFDTEAFF.